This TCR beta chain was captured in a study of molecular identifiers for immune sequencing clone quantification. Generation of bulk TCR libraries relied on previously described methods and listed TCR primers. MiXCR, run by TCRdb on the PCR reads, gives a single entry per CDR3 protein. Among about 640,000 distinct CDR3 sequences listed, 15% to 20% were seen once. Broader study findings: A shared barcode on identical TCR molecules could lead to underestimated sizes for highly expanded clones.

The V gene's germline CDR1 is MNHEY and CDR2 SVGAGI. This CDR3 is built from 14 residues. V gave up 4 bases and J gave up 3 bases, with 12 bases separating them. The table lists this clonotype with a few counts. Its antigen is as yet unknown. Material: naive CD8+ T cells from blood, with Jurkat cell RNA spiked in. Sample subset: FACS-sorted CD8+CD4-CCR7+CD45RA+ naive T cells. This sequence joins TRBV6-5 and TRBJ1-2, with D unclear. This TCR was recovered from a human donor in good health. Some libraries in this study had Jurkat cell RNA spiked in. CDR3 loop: CASSSVPEYYGYTF. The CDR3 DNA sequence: TGTGCCAGCAGTTCCGTGCCCGAATACTATGGCTACACCTTC.